These 32 T cell receptor beta chains came from one sample sequenced in a study of cytomegalovirus exposure and HLA in healthy donors. A multiplex PCR was run with 60 Vbeta primers and 13 Jbeta primers. Only in-frame clones appear in the TCRdb table, and some are missing; sequencing was by immunoSEQ multiplex PCR. The specimen's table records tens of thousands of clones. The sequenced material came from PBMCs. Receptors were obtained from a man between 35 and 55 years old in good health and CMV-seronegative.

Of note for this clone: An end of the junction does not agree with germline; a read error may underlie this. Other DNA sequences in the same sample also yield this CDR3. The chain carries TRBV6-5 and TRBJ1-1; 8 bases line up with TRBD1. The V gene's germline CDR1 is MNHEY and CDR2 SVGAGI. The CDR3 is 15 residues long. Here the CDR3 DNA reads TGCGCCAGCAGTTACTCGGACAGGGAGGTTTCGGAAGCTTTCTTT. Protein sequence: CASSYSDREVSEAFF.

CDR3 region: CASSFYRSSYNSPLHF. CDR3 coding DNA: TGTGCCAGCAGTTTTTACAGGAGCTCCTATAATTCACCCCTCCACTTT. The genes are TRBV28 and TRBJ1-6; tentative D call: TRBD1 (5 bases). CDR1 is MDHEN, CDR2 SYDVKM, per germline. This CDR3 comprises 16 residues. With 3 bases removed from V and 0 bases from J, the gap between germline ends came to 9 bases.

V is TRBV7-3 and J is TRBJ2-3, with unresolved D. CDR1 and CDR2 (germline): SGHTA, FQGTGA. The CDR3 is made up of 16 amino acids. V lost 3 bases to trimming and J lost 4 bases, with 17 bases between them. CDR3 sequence: CASSLRSASTSDTQYF. CDR3 nucleotides: TGTGCCAGCAGCTTGAGGTCCGCCTCGACCTCAGATACGCAGTATTTT.

The chain has TRBV4-1 and TRBJ2-7; 12 positions match TRBD2. V shed 1 base, J shed 3 bases, and the junction held 4 bases outside the gene matches. Germline loops: CDR1 MGHRA, CDR2 YSYEKL. The CDR3 sequence is 16 residues long. CDR3 in DNA: TGCGCCAGCAGCCAAGGTCTAGCGGGGGGGCTCTACGAGCAGTACTTC. Encoded protein: CASSQGLAGGLYEQYF.

The chain carries TRBV28 and TRBJ1-2; D perhaps matches TRBD1 (6 bases). Germline values: CDR1 MDHEN, CDR2 SYDVKM. This CDR3 has 15 amino acids. Between the trimmed V and J ends, which lost 8 bases and 4 bases, there was a span of 20 bases. The CDR3 spells CASRPGGSRGYGYTF. CDR3 in DNA: TGTGCCAGCCGTCCTGGCGGAAGCAGGGGCTATGGCTACACCTTC.

The genes are TRBV5-1 and TRBJ1-1, with 8 bases identical to TRBD1. Trimming cost V 4 bases and J 7 bases; bases outside gene matches: 12. This CDR3 is built from 15 residues. Germline assignment: CDR1 SGHRS and CDR2 YFSETQ. CDR3 amino acids: CASSTGTGWVGEAFF. In DNA, the CDR3 is TGCGCCAGCAGCACTGGGACAGGTTGGGTTGGTGAAGCTTTCTTT.

This chain uses TRBV30 with TRBJ2-3; 8 bases map to TRBD2. Germline trimming cut 0 bases from V and 6 bases from J; bases unmatched to any gene: 11. CDR1 GTSNPN and CDR2 SVGIG come from the germline V gene (reference sequence). This CDR3 spans 16 amino acids. The CDR3, as DNA: TGTGCCTGGAGTGTCCCCGGACTCCGCGGGGGGGATACGCAGTATTTT. It yields the protein CAWSVPGLRGGDTQYF.

The chain recombines TRBV6-1 with TRBJ1-4; TRBD1 matches at 7 bases. The CDR3 is 15 residues long. J lost 4 bases, V lost 3 bases, and 5 bases had no gene match. Germline values: CDR1 MNHNS, CDR2 SASEGT. The CDR3 region is CASSDRQGHNEKLFF. CDR3 in DNA: TGTGCCAGCAGTGATCGACAGGGCCATAATGAAAAACTGTTTTTT.

The chain has TRBV2 and TRBJ1-5; D is perhaps TRBD1 (5 bases). Germline CDR1 SNHLY, CDR2 FYNNEI. The CDR3 runs 16 residues. With 6 bases removed from V and 4 bases from J, the gap between germline ends came to 19 bases. The CDR3 is CASRGIGQGMNQPQHF. Written as DNA, the CDR3 is TGTGCCAGCAGGGGGATTGGGCAGGGAATGAATCAGCCCCAGCATTTT.

This rearrangement joins TRBV2 to TRBJ2-5; 7 bases map to TRBD1. This CDR3 comprises 13 residues. The V gene's germline CDR1 is SNHLY and CDR2 FYNNEI. The J segment lost 2 bases and the V segment lost 6 bases, leaving 3 bases of the junction unmatched. The CDR3, as DNA: TGTGCCAGCAGGAGGGACAGACAAGAGACCCAGTACTTC. It encodes CASRRDRQETQYF.

The chain has TRBV10-3 and TRBJ2-2, with TRBD2 matching over 12 bases. Germline V gene sequence: CDR1 ENHRY, CDR2 SYGVKD. The CDR3 loop spans 18 amino acids. Trimming removed 5 bases from V and 0 bases from J; junction bases left unmatched: 7. CDR3 residues: CAISPSGGAQSNTGELFF. The CDR3 nucleotides read TGTGCCATCAGTCCTAGCGGGGGGGCCCAATCGAACACCGGGGAGCTGTTTTTT.

The V gene is TRBV7-9, the J gene TRBJ1-1; D is unclear. CDR3 size: 12 residues. V was shortened by 7 bases and J by 2 bases, with 8 bases between the two germline ends. CDR1 is SEHNR and CDR2 is FQNEAQ in the germline V gene (reference sequence). CDR3 nucleotides: TGTGCCAGCACTCCGGGAAACACTGAAGCTTTCTTT. Translation: CASTPGNTEAFF.

The V gene is TRBV7-9, the J gene TRBJ1-6; D is unresolved. V lost 5 bases and J 7 bases, leaving 9 bases between the germline ends. CDR3 length: 13 amino acids. Germline V gene data show CDR1 as SEHNR and CDR2 as FQNEAQ (reference sequence). CDR3 amino acids: CASSPPQNSPLHF. The DNA for the CDR3 is TGTGCCAGCAGCCCCCCGCAGAATTCACCCCTCCACTTT.

The chain's CDR3 is CASSQGLAGLGDTQYF. The CDR3 DNA sequence: TGTGCCAGCAGCCAAGGGCTAGCGGGGCTGGGGGATACGCAGTATTTT. The chain couples TRBV2 to TRBJ2-3; 9 nucleotides agree with TRBD2. V lost 6 bases to trimming and J lost 6 bases; unmatched junction nucleotides: 13. The CDR3 runs 16 residues. Germline CDR1 SNHLY, CDR2 FYNNEI.

The chain uses TRBV6-5 and TRBJ1-1; 7 positions match TRBD1. After removal of 9 bases from V and 1 base from J, the junction contained 8 bases not matched to a gene. CDR1 and CDR2 from the germline V gene are MNHEY and SVGAGI. This CDR3 is 14 amino acids long. The CDR3 here is CASSTDRANTEAFF. CDR3 DNA: TGTGCCAGTTCAACTGACAGGGCGAACACTGAAGCTTTCTTT.

The chain has TRBV7-6 and TRBJ2-1, with 7 bases matching TRBD1. The V gene end was trimmed by 2 bases and the J gene end by 7 bases; junction bases not matched to a gene: 5. This CDR3 region has 14 residues. The germline V gene has CDR1 SGHVS and CDR2 FNYEAQ. The CDR3 coding sequence is TGTGCCAGCAGCTTACAGGCGACAGGGAATGAGCAGTTCTTC. Its protein product is CASSLQATGNEQFF.

V is TRBV5-4 and J is TRBJ2-7; 7 nucleotides line up with TRBD2. The germline CDR1 and CDR2 sequences are SGHNT and YYREEE (reference sequence). Trimming at V came to 4 bases and at J to 7 bases, leaving 11 bases not matched to a gene. The CDR3 totals 14 residues. CDR3 amino acids: CASSPFNMGGEQYF. In DNA, the CDR3 is TGTGCCAGCAGCCCTTTCAACATGGGAGGGGAGCAGTACTTC.

The V call is TRBV25-1, the J call TRBJ1-4, with no clear D. Germline V gene sequence: CDR1 MGHDK, CDR2 SYGVNS. The V end lost 5 bases, the J end lost 1 base, and 11 bases lay between the germline ends. The CDR3 sequence is 15 residues long. CDR3 DNA: TGTGCCAGCAGTCTCGCGGAACGAACTAATGAAAAACTGTTTTTT. Translated: CASSLAERTNEKLFF.

J is TRBJ2-4 and V is TRBV30, with 11 bases fitting TRBD2. V gave up 3 bases and J gave up 9 bases; unmatched junction bases: 7. The CDR3 consists of 14 residues. Germline-derived CDR1 and CDR2 are GTSNPN and SVGIG (reference sequence). The CDR3 nucleotides read TGTGCCTGGAGGGTAGCGGGGGGGCCGGGCATTCAGTACTTC. Encoded protein: CAWRVAGGPGIQYF.

The chain uses TRBV14 and TRBJ2-7; possibly TRBD1 for D (5 bases). Per the germline V gene, CDR1 is SGHDN and CDR2 is FVKESK. V dropped 2 bases and J dropped 2 bases, with 16 bases sitting between them. The CDR3 sequence is 16 residues long. CDR3 in DNA: TGTGCCAGCAGCCAAAGGGTGGCAGGGAATACCTACGAGCAGTACTTC. Translating gives CASSQRVAGNTYEQYF.

J is TRBJ2-1 and V is TRBV4-2, with a weak D call TRBD2 (7 bases). The CDR3 consists of 16 residues. V was shortened by 0 bases and J by 2 bases, with 11 bases between the two germline ends. CDR1 and CDR2 from the germline V gene are LGHNA and YNFKEQ. The CDR3 here is CASSQDRGGAYNEQFF. The CDR3 bases are TGTGCCAGCAGCCAAGATAGGGGGGGTGCCTACAATGAGCAGTTCTTC.

This chain joins TRBV4-2 and TRBJ2-7; D perhaps matches TRBD1 (6 bases). The germline V and J ends were trimmed by 5 bases and 6 bases, with 17 bases remaining between them. The CDR3 is 14 residues long. The germline V gene has CDR1 LGHNA and CDR2 YNFKEQ. The CDR3 spells CASSLENRVFEQYF. As DNA, the CDR3 is TGTGCCAGCAGCTTGGAAAACAGGGTTTTCGAGCAGTACTTC.

The chain is built from TRBV5-4 and TRBJ1-1, with 7 bases lining up with TRBD1. V shed 4 bases, J shed 0 bases, and the junction held 6 bases outside the gene matches. CDR3 length: 15 residues. Looked up from germline, CDR1 is SGHNT and CDR2 is YYREEE (reference sequence). The CDR3 sequence is CASSGHRGLNTEAFF. DNA for the CDR3: TGTGCCAGCAGCGGCCACAGGGGACTGAACACTGAAGCTTTCTTT.

The V call is TRBV18, the J call TRBJ2-5, with a weak D call TRBD1 (6 bases). The germline gives CDR1 KGHSH, CDR2 LQKENI. CDR3 length equals 13 residues. V was shortened by 4 bases and J by 5 bases, with 11 bases between the two germline ends. CDR3 DNA sequence: TGTGCCAGCTCACAGGGGGACGGCGAGACCCAGTACTTC. Amino acids: CASSQGDGETQYF.

V gene TRBV25-1 combines with J gene TRBJ1-4, with 7 bases identical to TRBD1. The CDR3 runs 15 residues. CDR1 is MGHDK, CDR2 SYGVNS, per germline. After removal of 1 base from V and 7 bases from J, the junction contained 6 bases not matched to a gene. The CDR3 coding sequence is TGTGCCAGCAGTGAATCCCGGACAGGTGGTGAAAAACTGTTTTTT. As protein: CASSESRTGGEKLFF.

The V and J genes are TRBV19 and TRBJ2-6, with 7 bases matching TRBD1. Germline CDR1 LNHDA, CDR2 SQIVND (reference sequence). V shed 6 bases, J shed 4 bases, and the junction held 12 bases outside the gene matches. The CDR3 contains 17 residues. The CDR3 is CASRKDRSGAGANVLTF. In DNA, the CDR3 is TGTGCCAGTAGAAAGGACAGGTCAGGAGCCGGGGCCAACGTCCTGACTTTC.

CDR3 sequence: CASSISGEGAQYF. The CDR3, as DNA: TGTGCCAGCAGTATATCAGGGGAAGGGGCGCAGTATTTT. V and J are TRBV2 and TRBJ2-3; tentatively, D is TRBD1 (6 bases). This CDR3 comprises 13 residues. Germline V lookup: CDR1 SNHLY, CDR2 FYNNEI. V lost 5 bases to trimming and J lost 10 bases, with 16 bases between them.

The chain links TRBV2 to TRBJ2-2, with D tentatively TRBD2 (6 bases). Germline lookup yields CDR1 SNHLY and CDR2 FYNNEI. This CDR3 has 18 residues. Trimming took 5 bases from V and 2 from J, leaving 21 bases between them. In DNA form, the CDR3 reads TGTGCCAGCAGTCCCCCGGGAGTGGCAAGTTATAACACCGGGGAGCTGTTTTTT. Its translation is CASSPPGVASYNTGELFF.

In DNA form, the CDR3 reads TGTGCCAGCAGCCCGCAGGGCTACGAGCAGTACTTC. It encodes CASSPQGYEQYF. V is TRBV6-5 and J is TRBJ2-7, with D perhaps matching TRBD1 (5 bases). The CDR3 runs to 12 residues. Germline values: CDR1 MNHEY, CDR2 SVGAGI. With 6 bases removed from V and 3 bases from J, the gap between germline ends came to 9 bases.

The chain is built from TRBV27 and TRBJ2-1; 7 bases are a match to TRBD2. The CDR3 consists of 17 residues. After removal of 0 bases from V and 3 bases from J, the junction contained 8 bases not matched to a gene. Per germline, CDR1 MNHEY and CDR2 SMNVEV (reference sequence). CDR3 nucleotide sequence: TGTGCCAGCAGTTTATCGCTTCGAGGACTAGACTACAATGAGCAGTTCTTC. Protein: CASSLSLRGLDYNEQFF.

The gene calls are TRBV7-2 and TRBJ2-1, with TRBD2 as a possible D gene (5 bases). The CDR3 length is 15 residues. Trimming left V 5 bases short and J 0 bases short, with 11 bases between. Germline CDR1 reads SGHTA; CDR2 reads FQGNSA. The CDR3 DNA reads as TGTGCCAGCAGCACCGGACGGGGCTCCTACAATGAGCAGTTCTTC. The encoded protein is CASSTGRGSYNEQFF.

The chain has TRBV5-5 and TRBJ1-3, with D tentatively TRBD1 (5 bases). The CDR3 sequence is 15 residues long. The V end was cut by 3 bases, the J end by 2 bases, with 12 bases between. The germline V gene has CDR1 SGHKS and CDR2 YYEKEE (reference sequence). CDR3 sequence reads: CASSSGGVAGNTIYF. The CDR3 nucleotides are TGTGCCAGCAGCTCGGGAGGGGTGGCTGGAAACACCATATATTTT.